One sample yielded the 9 T cell receptor beta chains listed below, sequenced in a study of T cells in Graves' hyperthyroidism and ophthalmopathy. Amplified TCR beta CDR3 regions came from RNA transcripts. During a first-round RT-PCR of the TCR CDR3, the HTBI primer set was used. One entry per CDR3 protein results from TCRdb running MiXCR on the multiplex PCR reads. The data contain 500,000 to 550,000 distinct CDR3 sequences, more than 20% of them singletons. The material sequenced was blood. Receptors were obtained from a man aged 18 to 30 with Graves' hyperthyroidism.

This rearrangement joins TRBV6-5 to TRBJ2-2; D unclear. CDR3 length: 17 residues. The germline V and J ends were trimmed by 0 bases and 0 bases, with 11 bases remaining between them. Germline V gene sequence: CDR1 MNHEY, CDR2 SVGAGI. CDR3 residues: CASSYSKWQANTGELFF. The CDR3 DNA is TGTGCCAGCAGTTACTCGAAGTGGCAGGCGAACACCGGGGAGCTGTTTTTT.

This clonotype was counted a few times. This chain connects TRBV4-1 to TRBJ2-7; D is uncertain. Germline CDR1 and CDR2: MGHRA and YSYEKL. The CDR3 contains 14 residues. The V end was cut by 3 bases, the J end by 5 bases, with 14 bases between. For the CDR3, the DNA is TGCGCCAGCAGCCAGCCGAGAAGGTCACACGAGCAGTACTTC. Residues: CASSQPRRSHEQYF.

In its sample, this clonotype was seen many times. The chain is built from TRBV12-3 or TRBV12-4 and TRBJ2-7; 9 nucleotides match TRBD1. The junction had 8 bases not matched to a gene; V was cut back by 7 bases and J by 1 base. This CDR3 is built from 15 residues. CDR3 amino acids: CASTKSGTGSYEQYF. CDR3 sequence (DNA): TGTGCCAGCACGAAATCCGGGACAGGGTCCTACGAGCAGTACTTC.

J is TRBJ2-7 and V is TRBV29-1; 13 positions agree with TRBD2. The V and J ends lost 7 bases and 4 bases, in that order; junction bases with no gene match: 4. CDR1 and CDR2 from the germline V gene are SQVTM and ANQGSEA. The CDR3 covers 13 residues. The CDR3 region is CSGGTSGAYEQYF. CDR3 bases: TGCAGCGGTGGGACTAGCGGGGCTTACGAGCAGTACTTC.

This clonotype was counted at least ten times. CDR3 loop: CSARGLPGDAFF. The CDR3 bases are TGCAGTGCTAGGGGGCTCCCTGGCGATGCTTTCTTT. The V gene is TRBV20-1, the J gene TRBJ1-1; D is perhaps TRBD1 (5 bases). Germline V CDR1 and CDR2: DFQATT, SNEGSKA (reference sequence). Deletions cut 3 bases from V and 11 bases from J, with 16 bases between. The CDR3 is 12 residues long.

The chain uses TRBV6-4 and TRBJ2-7; perhaps D is TRBD1 or TRBD2 (5 bases each). CDR1 is MRHNA, CDR2 SNTAGT, per germline. Trimming pared 3 bases from V and 1 base from J, leaving 13 bases between. The length of the CDR3 is 15 residues. The CDR3 here is CASSEDEGISYEQYF. The CDR3 DNA follows: TGTGCCAGCAGTGAGGATGAGGGGATATCCTACGAGCAGTACTTC.

The gene calls are TRBV12-3 or TRBV12-4 and TRBJ2-5; maybe TRBD2 (6 bases). With 6 bases removed from V and 3 bases from J, the gap between germline ends came to 14 bases. The CDR3 length is 14 residues. CDR3 DNA sequence: TGTGCCAGCAGGTCTTGGCGGGATAAAGAGACCCAGTACTTC. This encodes CASRSWRDKETQYF.

In its sample, this clonotype was seen a few times. The rearrangement joins TRBV18 to TRBJ2-7; 9 bases match TRBD2. The CDR3 is 15 amino acids. With V trimmed by 4 bases and J by 6 bases, 10 bases remained unmatched. In germline, CDR1 is KGHSH, CDR2 LQKENI. The CDR3 region has the DNA TGTGCCAGCTCACTTGCAGGGACTAGCTTCAGCGAGCAGTACTTC. It translates to CASSLAGTSFSEQYF.

The genes are TRBV2 and TRBJ1-2; 8 nucleotides agree with TRBD1. The V segment lost 4 bases and the J segment 8 bases; nucleotides outside the gene matches: 3. The CDR3 runs 12 residues. The germline V gene has CDR1 SNHLY and CDR2 FYNNEI. DNA of the CDR3: TGTGCCAGCAGTGGACAGGGGCCGGGCTACACCTTC. It specifies CASSGQGPGYTF. Together with reference TRBV2 and TRBJ1-2, the CDR3 gives the full variable domain: EPEVTQTPSHQVTQMGQEVILRCVPISNHLYFYWYRQILGQKVEFLVSFYNNEISEKSEIFDDQFSVERPDGSNFTLKIRSTKLEDSAMYFCASSGQGPGYTFGSGTRLTVV.